This TCR beta chain was identified in a study of regulatory T cells in long-lasting Graves disease. This sample's time point: newly diagnosed GD, antithyroid drugs for less than 3 months. After RNA was extracted from PBMCs, the TCR library was made from it. Construction of the TCR beta libraries employed iRepertoire HTBI primers in conjunction with Arm-PCR of CDR3 regions. TCRdb reprocessed the multiplex PCR reads with MiXCR, giving one entry per CDR3 protein. Of 320,000 or so distinct CDR3 sequences listed, about a sixth are singletons. This CDR3 has 18 amino acids. V lost 3 bases, J lost 2 bases, and 14 bases stayed unmatched. This clonotype was picked up a small number of times.

The J gene is TRBJ2-3, the V gene TRBV12-3 or TRBV12-4; the match to TRBD2 covers 7 bases. The TCR originated in a female donor with Graves disease. The specimen was peripheral blood mononuclear cells (PBMCs), collected at new diagnosis, from a patient treated with antithyroid drugs. The CDR3 DNA is TGTGCCAGCAGTTTTCGGGGGGAGCGCCCGCCTCTCACAGATACGCAGTATTTT. Translated: CASSFRGERPPLTDTQYF.